This T cell receptor (beta chain) stems from a study of PD-1 blockade in mismatch repair-deficient tumors. Remarks on this clone: Its matching antigen is unknown.

Study-wide results and limits: Tumor-resident clones, often absent from pretreatment blood, expanded after pembrolizumab and then contracted.

Clones were read by immunoSEQ multiplex PCR, and TCRdb kept only the in-frame ones, dropping some. The sample has over 100,000 clones, 60% to 85% seen once; the top ten hold about 5.1%. Trimming at V came to 5 bases and at J to 5 bases, leaving 11 bases not matched to a gene. This CDR3 is 16 amino acids long. Germline-derived CDR1 and CDR2 are SGHAT and FQNNGV. All patients were mismatch repair deficient, assessed by either PCR or immunohistochemistry. The origin of this receptor is an adult with mismatch repair-deficient cancer. The rearrangement joins TRBV11-2 to TRBJ1-1; TRBD1 matches at 10 bases. Specimen: peripheral blood, collected 60 weeks after starting pembrolizumab. The CDR3 coding sequence is TGTGCCAGCAGCCCCAGGGCAGGACAGGGGGGGACTGAAGCTTTCTTT. Residues: CASSPRAGQGGTEAFF.